This T cell receptor beta chain was profiled in a study of shared clonotypes between healthy human individuals. Broader study findings: Memory subsets generally showed smaller estimated richness than naive subsets did. Among a few donors, approximately 5.4% of naive CD4 clonotypes were found in common.

This CDR3 is 16 amino acids long. Trimming at V came to 6 bases and at J to 5 bases, leaving 12 bases not matched to a gene. Germline V gene sequence: CDR1 MNHEY, CDR2 SMNVEV (reference sequence). In the original analysis: ImmunoSEQ only sent back junction sequences with no quality scores, so filtering was done differently. Data came from immunoSEQ multiplex PCR; TCRdb stores just in-frame clones and leaves some out. The D gene and trimming were derived from the DNA, and the V and J assignments and clone size from that table. Counted here are 2.3 million or so clones, approximately 95% occurring once; the ten biggest clones make up about 0.39%. To note about this clone: Its antigen is undetermined.

This clonotype was obtained from a man younger than 35 in good health. Some clones in this sample may be carry-over from other donors' samples. The V gene is TRBV27, the J gene TRBJ1-2; TRBD1 agrees at 10 bases. What was sequenced was naive CD4+ T cells from PBMCs. Subset given: CD45RA+ positively selected. The CDR3 bases are TGTGCCAGCAGCCTCAAAGGGACAGGGGTACATTATGGCTACACCTTC. Residues: CASSLKGTGVHYGYTF.